Each of the 21 T cell receptor beta chains below was sequenced from the same sample in a study of T cell repertoires in cytomegalovirus infection. Antigens for these TCRs are unknown. From the reads, TCRdb called clonotypes with MiXCR, one entry per CDR3 protein. The sample consists of approximately 910,000 distinct CDR3 sequences, less than 35% of them appearing once. This sample comprised cultured CD8+ T cells from PBMCs, obtained from culture after CMV antigen stimulation. The source of these receptors is a human donor in good health (CMV status not recorded). Some clones in this sample may be carry-over from other donors' samples.

This clonotype was observed at least ten times. This rearrangement joins TRBV12-3 or TRBV12-4 to TRBJ1-2; D not resolved. V dropped 3 bases and J dropped 10 bases, with 12 bases sitting between them. This CDR3 is 12 amino acids long. For the CDR3, the DNA is TGTGCCAGCAGTTTCGGTCCCCGTTACTACACCTTC. Its translation: CASSFGPRYYTF.

There are a few counts of this clonotype. The rearrangement links TRBV3-1 to TRBJ1-1; the match to TRBD1 covers 7 bases. The germline V gene has CDR1 LGHDT and CDR2 YNNKEL (reference sequence). The ends lost 4 bases at V and 6 bases at J; junction bases unmatched: 5. This CDR3 has 13 amino acids. Here the CDR3 DNA reads TGTGCCAGCAGCCCAGGGGGAACCGCTGAAGCTTTCTTT. Its translation is CASSPGGTAEAFF. Supplemented by reference TRBV3-1 and TRBJ1-1, the full variable domain reads DTAVSQTPKYLVTQMGNDKSIKCEQNLGHDTMYWYKQDSKKFLKIMFSYNNKELIINETVPNRFSPKSPDKAHLNLHINSLELGDSAVYFCASSPGGTAEAFFGQGTRLTVV.

This clonotype came up a few times. The CDR3 sequence is CASSLDGGLNEQFF. The CDR3 coding sequence is TGTGCCAGCAGCTTAGACGGAGGACTCAATGAGCAGTTCTTC. The chain couples TRBV7-6 to TRBJ2-1; maybe TRBD2 (5 bases). Trimming pared 1 base from V and 6 bases from J, leaving 10 bases between. The germline gives CDR1 SGHVS, CDR2 FNYEAQ. The CDR3 totals 14 residues.

Only a few counts were recorded for this clonotype. The chain recombines TRBV7-6 with TRBJ2-7; D is uncertain. The CDR3 has 14 residues. Trimming removed 3 bases from V and 2 bases from J, with 11 bases in between. Germline values: CDR1 SGHVS, CDR2 FNYEAQ. CDR3 sequence (DNA): TGTGCCAGCAGCTTCTTAGGAAAGGCCTACGAGCAGTACTTC. Translated: CASSFLGKAYEQYF.

This clonotype was detected only once. The chain joins TRBV7-9 to TRBJ2-5; 11 nucleotides align to TRBD1. This CDR3 is 15 amino acids long. Trimming took 7 bases from V and 5 from J; bases not matched to a gene: 9. Germline V lookup: CDR1 SEHNR, CDR2 FQNEAQ (reference sequence). CDR3 protein: CASNLKDRGQETQYF. CDR3 bases: TGTGCCAGCAACTTGAAGGACAGGGGGCAGGAGACCCAGTACTTC.

This clonotype has just a few counts. The chain employs TRBV20-1 and TRBJ2-3, with D maybe TRBD2 (6 bases). The CDR3 runs 13 residues. The V end was cut by 6 bases, the J end by 1 base, with 11 bases between. CDR1 is DFQATT and CDR2 is SNEGSKA in the germline V gene (reference sequence). CDR3 bases: TGCAGTGCCCGGGACTCAGGCACAGATACGCAGTATTTT. Amino acid sequence: CSARDSGTDTQYF.

The rearrangement joins TRBV9 to TRBJ1-5; D is perhaps TRBD1 (5 bases). CDR3 length equals 16 residues. Deletions cut 4 bases from V and 3 bases from J, with 17 bases between. Germline assignment: CDR1 SGDLS and CDR2 YYNGEE. The DNA for the CDR3 is TGTGCCAGCAGCATCGGACCGGGACCGATCAATCAGCCCCAGCATTTT. It encodes CASSIGPGPINQPQHF. Full variable domain (remainder filled in from reference TRBV9 and TRBJ1-5): DSGVTQTPKHLITATGQRVTLRCSPRSGDLSVYWYQQSLDQGLQFLIQYYNGEERAKGNILERFSAQQFPDLHSELNLSSLELGDSALYFCASSIGPGPINQPQHFGDGTRLSIL.

This chain joins TRBV7-9 and TRBJ1-5; unclear D gene. The CDR3 extends over 16 amino acids. Trimming removed 4 bases at V and 1 base at J, with 14 bases between. The V gene's germline CDR1 is SEHNR and CDR2 FQNEAQ (reference sequence). DNA of the CDR3: TGTGCCAGCAGCTCAAACGAGGGTTCCAGCAATCAGCCCCAGCATTTT. Amino acids: CASSSNEGSSNQPQHF.

In its sample, this clonotype was seen a few times. The V and J genes are TRBV19 and TRBJ1-5; TRBD1 is a possible D gene (5 bases). This CDR3 contains 16 residues. Trimming stripped 3 bases from V and 0 bases from J, with 12 bases between. From germline, CDR1 is LNHDA and CDR2 SQIVND (reference sequence). DNA for the CDR3: TGTGCCAGTAGTATGGGGGACCGTTATAGCAATCAGCCCCAGCATTTT. Amino acids: CASSMGDRYSNQPQHF.

This sequence joins TRBV5-1 and TRBJ2-1; 8 bases map to TRBD1. Germline V gives CDR1 SGHRS, CDR2 YFSETQ. With 4 bases clipped from V and 10 bases from J, the junction kept 7 bases outside the gene matches. This CDR3 region has 13 residues. The DNA of the CDR3 is TGCGCCAGCAGCCCCGGGACAGGCGAAGAGCAGTTCTTC. Protein sequence: CASSPGTGEEQFF.

In this sample, this clonotype turned up a few times. The chain employs TRBV5-6 and TRBJ2-7, with 7 bases that match TRBD1. CDR3 size: 15 residues. V was clipped by 4 bases and J by 6 bases; unmatched bases: 13. CDR1 is SGHDT and CDR2 is YYEEEE in the germline V gene. Here the CDR3 DNA reads TGTGCCAGCAGCATCCCCCGGCCCAGGGGGTCCGAGCAGTACTTC. It encodes CASSIPRPRGSEQYF.

In its sample, this clonotype was seen a few times. CDR3 nucleotide sequence: TGTGCCAGCAGCGGACAGGCCATCCAGTACTTC. Amino acid sequence: CASSGQAIQYF. The chain employs TRBV11-2 and TRBJ2-5; TRBD1 agrees at 7 bases. The J segment lost 10 bases and the V segment lost 5 bases, leaving 4 bases of the junction unmatched. CDR1 and CDR2 from the germline V gene are SGHAT and FQNNGV. The CDR3 is made up of 11 amino acids.

This clonotype was observed a few times. The rearrangement joins TRBV4-3 to TRBJ2-5, with D perhaps given as TRBD1 or TRBD2 (5 bases each). V dropped 4 bases and J dropped 5 bases, with 17 bases sitting between them. The germline V gene encodes CDR1 LGHNA and CDR2 YSLEER. The CDR3 is made up of 15 amino acids. CDR3 residues: CASSPQDLWGETQYF. The DNA of the CDR3 is TGCGCCAGCAGCCCTCAGGACTTGTGGGGGGAGACCCAGTACTTC.

This rearrangement joins TRBV28 to TRBJ2-1, with TRBD1 matching over 7 bases. Looked up from germline, CDR1 is MDHEN and CDR2 is SYDVKM. V shed 4 bases and J 6 bases; nucleotides not matched to a gene: 9. The length of the CDR3 is 15 residues. As DNA, the CDR3 is TGTGCCAGCAGTTCCGCCGGGACAGACCTCAATGAGCAGTTCTTC. Translated, it gives CASSSAGTDLNEQFF.

The chain has TRBV20-1 and TRBJ2-7; D is perhaps TRBD1 (6 bases). Germline V gene sequence: CDR1 DFQATT, CDR2 SNEGSKA (reference sequence). The CDR3 length is 17 residues. Between the trimmed V and J ends, which lost 0 bases and 1 base, there was a span of 19 bases. In DNA, the CDR3 is TGCAGTGCTAGAGATTTATCGGGACAACTACCATCCTACGAGCAGTACTTC. As protein: CSARDLSGQLPSYEQYF.

This clonotype was detected a few times. V and J are TRBV7-8 and TRBJ2-7; D is perhaps TRBD2 (6 bases). Germline-derived CDR1 and CDR2 are SGHVS and FQNEAQ. This CDR3 is 14 amino acids long. The germline V and J ends were trimmed by 6 bases and 2 bases, with 14 bases remaining between them. CDR3: CASSFRDFTYEQYF. CDR3 nucleotides: TGTGCCAGCAGTTTCCGGGACTTCACCTACGAGCAGTACTTC.

This clonotype has more than one count but fewer than ten. The J gene is TRBJ1-1, the V gene TRBV7-8, with D perhaps TRBD1 (5 bases). Between the trimmed V and J ends, which lost 5 bases and 6 bases, there was a span of 13 bases. This CDR3 has 13 residues. Germline V gene lookup returns CDR1 SGHVS and CDR2 FQNEAQ. The CDR3 nucleotides read TGTGCCAGCAGCCGATCGGGGGGACCTGAAGCTTTCTTT. Translated: CASSRSGGPEAFF.

This clonotype was recorded many times. This chain links TRBV12-3 or TRBV12-4 with TRBJ2-5; D may be TRBD2 (6 bases). Trimming shortened V by 1 base and J by 6 bases, and 9 bases separated the two germline ends. The CDR3 runs to 13 residues. CDR3 in DNA: TGTGCCAGCAGTTTAGGAGGGAGGCAGACCCAGTACTTC. Translating it yields CASSLGGRQTQYF.

The CDR3 nucleotides are TGTGCCAGCAGCTTGCCGGGAACAAGCACAGATACGCAGTATTTT. Encoded protein: CASSLPGTSTDTQYF. The V gene is TRBV5-4, the J gene TRBJ2-3; D might be TRBD2 (5 bases). The CDR3 has 15 amino acids. V lost 1 base to trimming and J lost 0 bases, with 9 bases between them. Germline-derived CDR1 and CDR2 are SGHNT and YYREEE (reference sequence).

This clonotype was detected only a few times. This rearrangement joins TRBV18 to TRBJ2-1, with 7 bases that match TRBD1. The CDR3 has 14 residues. The germline V gene has CDR1 KGHSH and CDR2 LQKENI. The junction had 1 base not matched to a gene; V was cut back by 0 bases and J by 5 bases. The CDR3 nucleotides are TGTGCCAGCTCACCACCCGACAGGGACAATGAGCAGTTCTTC. Translating gives CASSPPDRDNEQFF.

Only a few counts were recorded for this clonotype. The chain carries TRBV20-1 and TRBJ2-3; possibly TRBD2 for D (5 bases). The germline V gene has CDR1 DFQATT and CDR2 SNEGSKA (reference sequence). V was trimmed by 0 bases and J by 2 bases, leaving 9 bases between them. This CDR3 contains 14 residues. CDR3 bases: TGCAGTGCTAGAGATATCGGGGTCACAGATACGCAGTATTTT. It yields the protein CSARDIGVTDTQYF.